This entry describes one T cell receptor (beta chain). This clone's antigen is unknown. No base quality values were provided; no much bigger clone lies one nucleotide off. Stable Graves' hyperthyroidism was defined as no progression to ophthalmopathy during 18 months of follow-up. The hyperthyroidism patients were between 18 and 65 years old and newly diagnosed, with a disease duration of less than 2 months. Patients with uncontrolled infections, other autoimmune diseases, pregnancy or lactation were excluded. Diagnoses were established on the basis of clinical symptoms, serum thyroxine and TRAb, thyroid ultrasound, and orbital computed tomography. PBMCs were isolated from 8 to 10 ml of fresh peripheral blood by Ficoll-Paque density gradient centrifugation. Trizol reagent was used to extract total RNA, and RNA quality was then checked on an Agilent 2100 Bioanalyzer. This sample stems from a study of T cells in Graves' hyperthyroidism and ophthalmopathy (dated 2019 in TCRdb). Study-level background: Peripheral blood was sampled at the time of initial diagnosis, prior to any treatment. TCR V-J signatures able to tell the groups apart were searched for in a discovery cohort of around 95 patients, of whom more than 40 had Graves' ophthalmopathy and around 56 had stable Graves' hyperthyroidism. Prospective prediction of ophthalmopathy was tested in an independent validation cohort of approximately 19 hyperthyroidism patients and approximately 17 patients who later progressed to ophthalmopathy. For training and testing, the approximately 97 patients in the discovery cohort were randomly divided in a 7:3 ratio. In more than 5 Graves' hyperthyroidism patients, the study also compared T-cell repertoires from thyroid tissue with T-cell repertoires from blood. After sampling, hyperthyroidism patients received methimazole starting at 30 mg daily, and ophthalmopathy patients received high-dose intravenous methylprednisolone. The paper reports TCR Vbeta CDR3 sequencing of some 140 peripheral blood samples: 40 to 45 ophthalmopathy, under 80 hyperthyroidism and around 17 progressor patients. What the work shows at the level of the full study, not this receptor alone: Most expanded thyroid clonotypes (frequency above 0.001) were also detected in blood, suggesting blood repertoires may reflect thyroid immune responses. Sample size was not statistically predetermined, and blinding of investigators to group allocation was not performed. During validation, the model predicted progression to ophthalmopathy a median of around 6 months ahead of onset, with around 65% sensitivity and 72.22% specificity. Ophthalmopathy was separated from stable hyperthyroidism by a 13 V-J signature model, with 85% to 90% sensitivity and 81% to 83% specificity obtained in cross-validation and 80%/75% obtained in testing.

TCR beta CDR3 regions were amplified from RNA transcripts. The TCR CDR3 was subjected to a first round of RT-PCR using the HTBI primer set and the Qiagen OneStep RT-PCR kit. Libraries were constructed in a second round of multiplex PCR, after which size selection and purification were carried out. The libraries were sequenced on an Illumina HiSeq2000 using paired-end 100 bp reads. Per the source publication's procedure: Raw data were processed with SOAPnuke, discarding reads with adapters, uncalled bases, mean Phred below 15, or no exact constant-primer or identifier match. COPE v1.2.5 was used to merge high-quality paired reads, and clonotypes were defined as unique nucleotide sequences. MiTCR v1.1 was used to align the clonotypes against IMGT TRBV, TRBD and TRBJ reference segments. The analysis was restricted to V-J combinations with a frequency above 0.0001, which together covered 99.2% of the repertoires. A TCS score was defined as the ratio of F50 (clonal expansion) to E x V (chaos), with BLOSUM62-based TCRdist applied between CDR3 peptides within each V-J. Welch's t-statistics and random forest reduced fewer than 600 V-J features to 10 to 15, which were used in a naive Bayes classifier (R e1071). The raw public reads went through TCRdb reprocessing: fastp at Q25, MiXCR clone calling, in-frame beta chains kept. CDR3 protein sequences are deduplicated, and each keeps its most common genes and DNA. These V and J calls are TCRdb output, not the study's own analysis. This sample has around 340,000 distinct CDR3 sequences in its table, and around 20% of those were observed once. The ten top clones hold around 50% of the sample.

Germline trimming amounts to 2 bases on V and 5 bases on J, with 6 as the count of junction bases outside the gene matches. From the germline V gene (reference sequence), CDR1 is SGHNT and CDR2 is YYREEE. From the cysteine through the phenylalanine, the CDR3 covers 17 amino acids. Left in the record is the CDR3 DNA by itself, 51 bases read in frame from the first base. In this chain, TRBV5-4 is recombined with TRBJ2-5; 16 bases in the middle match TRBD2. The origin of this receptor is a woman aged 45-60 years with Graves' hyperthyroidism. What was sequenced was blood. In nucleotide form, the sequence is TGTGCCAGCAGCTTCGGGACTAGCGGGAGGGCCTCGGAGACCCAGTACTTC. It encodes CASSFGTSGRASETQYF.